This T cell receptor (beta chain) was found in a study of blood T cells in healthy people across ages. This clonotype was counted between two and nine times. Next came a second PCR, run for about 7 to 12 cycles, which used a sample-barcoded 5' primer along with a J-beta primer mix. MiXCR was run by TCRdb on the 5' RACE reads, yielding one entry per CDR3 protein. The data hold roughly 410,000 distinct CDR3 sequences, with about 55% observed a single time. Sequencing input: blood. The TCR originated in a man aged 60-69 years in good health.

This CDR3 is CASSPYWDPMSEQFF. The CDR3 DNA follows: TGTGCCAGCAGCCCCTATTGGGACCCTATGAGTGAGCAGTTCTTC. The chain carries TRBV4-2 and TRBJ2-1, with D perhaps given as TRBD1 or TRBD2 (5 bases each). This CDR3 has 15 amino acids. V was shortened by 4 bases and J by 9 bases, with 19 bases between the two germline ends. Germline CDR1 LGHNA, CDR2 YNFKEQ.